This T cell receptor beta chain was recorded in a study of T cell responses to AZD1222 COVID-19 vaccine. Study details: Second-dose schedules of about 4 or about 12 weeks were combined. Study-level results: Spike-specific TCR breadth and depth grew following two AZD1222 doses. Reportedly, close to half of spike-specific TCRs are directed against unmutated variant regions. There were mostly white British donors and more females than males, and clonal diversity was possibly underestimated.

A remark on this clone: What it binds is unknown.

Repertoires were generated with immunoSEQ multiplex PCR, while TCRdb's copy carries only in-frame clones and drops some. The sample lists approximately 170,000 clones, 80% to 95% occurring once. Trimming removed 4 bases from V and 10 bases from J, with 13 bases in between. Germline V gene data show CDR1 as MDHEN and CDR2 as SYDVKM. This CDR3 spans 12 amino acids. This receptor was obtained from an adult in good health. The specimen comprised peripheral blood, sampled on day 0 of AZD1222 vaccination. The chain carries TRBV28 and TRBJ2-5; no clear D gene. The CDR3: CASSSLRVGQYF. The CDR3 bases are TGTGCCAGCAGTTCCCTTCGGGTCGGCCAGTACTTC.